This T cell receptor beta chain was identified in a study of blood T cells in healthy people across ages. Study-level results: Roughly linear declines in TCR beta diversity per million T cells occurred with age.

A second PCR of roughly 7 to 11 cycles used a sample-barcoded 5' primer and a J-beta primer mix. Each cDNA molecule, via a template-switch adaptor with 12 random nucleotides, was tagged. At least 2.5 million CDR3-containing paired-end reads were obtained per sample. TCRdb passed the 5' RACE reads through MiXCR, listing each CDR3 protein once. The profile shows 1.5 million to 2 million distinct CDR3 sequences, about 50% of them singletons. The V end was cut by 3 bases, the J end by 0 bases, with 6 bases between. The CDR3 is 13 residues long. From germline, CDR1 is LNHDA and CDR2 SQIVND (reference sequence). Peripheral blood samples of 9 to 10 milliliters were drawn from each donor. Of note for this clonotype: Its target is not known.

Sequencing was carried out using blood. J is TRBJ2-7 and V is TRBV19; D gene unclear. This receptor was obtained from a woman in her forties in good health. CDR3: CASSIVLSYEQYF. CDR3 nucleotide sequence: TGTGCCAGTAGTATTGTCCTCTCCTACGAGCAGTACTTC.